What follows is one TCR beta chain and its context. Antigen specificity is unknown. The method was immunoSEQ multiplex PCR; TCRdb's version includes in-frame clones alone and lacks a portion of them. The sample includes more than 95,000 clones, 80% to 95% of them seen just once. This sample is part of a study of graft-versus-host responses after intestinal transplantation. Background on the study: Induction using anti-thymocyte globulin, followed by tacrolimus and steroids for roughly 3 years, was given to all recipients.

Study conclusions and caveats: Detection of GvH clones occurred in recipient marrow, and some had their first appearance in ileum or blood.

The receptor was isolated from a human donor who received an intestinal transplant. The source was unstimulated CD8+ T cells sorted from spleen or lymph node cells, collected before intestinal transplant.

The CDR3 DNA reads as TGTGCCAGCAGCCCCTGGAGGCAGGCTAACAATGAGCAGTTCTTC. Translation gives CASSPWRQANNEQFF. The chain employs TRBV11-2 and TRBJ2-1, with D tentatively TRBD2 (5 bases). CDR3 size: 15 residues. With 5 bases removed from V and 5 bases from J, the gap between germline ends came to 16 bases. CDR1 is SGHAT and CDR2 is FQNNGV in the germline V gene.